This T cell receptor beta chain came from a study of blood T cell repertoires in COVID-19. V was pared by 4 bases and J by 3 bases, with 3 bases of the junction left unmatched. Germline V gene data show CDR1 as SGHNT and CDR2 as YENEEA. The CDR3 has 14 amino acids. In Seattle, patients joined the study during active infection and were tracked longitudinally. Per the original data handling: Quantification of nucleated cells was approximated via reference gene primer amplification. Sequencing was performed with immunoSEQ multiplex PCR; in TCRdb, only in-frame clones are kept and a portion is missing. V, J and clone size derive from that table, while D and trimming were established from the DNA sequence. The table records just under 60,000 clones, roughly four fifths of them present only once.

The rearrangement joins TRBV11-3 to TRBJ2-1; 7 bases line up with TRBD2. The clonotype originates from a man aged 80 or over with COVID-19, enrolled during active disease. The sample consisted of peripheral blood. CDR3 nucleotide sequence: TGTGCCAGCAGCTGGACTAGACTCTACAATGAGCAGTTCTTC. The encoded protein is CASSWTRLYNEQFF.